This T cell receptor beta chain was identified during a study of beta chain features in type 1 diabetes. The whole isolated RNA underwent reverse transcription, so sequencing captured expressed TCRB transcripts. Sequencing was performed with immunoSEQ multiplex PCR; in TCRdb, only in-frame clones are kept and a portion is missing. The sample includes a few hundred thousand clones, about 23% of them seen just once. Study results and caveats: All four CD4+ subsets from Type 1 diabetes patients carried moderately but significantly shorter TCRB CDR3s.

Trimming cost V 1 base and J 8 bases, with 8 bases left between them. CDR1 is SGHVS, CDR2 FQNEAQ, per germline. This CDR3 region has 12 residues. The collection from each donor was one heparinised blood draw averaging roughly 0.12 L. CD4+ cells of the naive, central memory, regulatory and stem cell-like memory types were sorted via CD45RO/CCR7/CD25/CD127/CD95/CD27. In its sample, this clone was seen a few times. Its antigen is not known. Sequenced input: naive CD4+ T cells from blood. The chain joins TRBV7-8 to TRBJ1-1; D possibly corresponds to TRBD1 (5 bases). The origin of this receptor is a woman in her twenties or thirties with type 1 diabetes. CDR3 in amino acids: CASSLEYREAFF. In nucleotides, the CDR3 is TGTGCCAGCAGCTTAGAGTACAGGGAAGCTTTCTTT.